The 16 T cell receptor beta chains below come from one sample, sequenced in a study of OX40 agonist ivuxolimab in advanced cancers. Data came from immunoSEQ multiplex PCR; TCRdb stores just in-frame clones and leaves some out. This sample has approximately 72,000 clones, with around 90% found just once. This material consisted of CD4+ or CD8+ T cells sorted from blood, taken in a trial of the OX40 agonist ivuxolimab. The receptors were sampled from an adult with an advanced solid tumor such as melanoma, head and neck, liver or kidney cancer.

The chain uses TRBV5-6 and TRBJ2-2, with D possibly matching TRBD1 (5 bases). CDR3 length: 17 amino acids. CDR1 is SGHDT and CDR2 is YYEEEE in the germline V gene. The V end was cut by 2 bases, the J end by 2 bases, with 16 bases between. CDR3 amino acids: CASSFQRSGLNTGELFF. The DNA of the CDR3 is TGTGCCAGCAGCTTTCAAAGGTCAGGGTTAAACACCGGGGAGCTGTTTTTT. Based on the CDR3 plus reference TRBV5-6 and TRBJ2-2, the full variable domain is DAGVTQSPTHLIKTRGQQVTLRCSPKSGHDTVSWYQQALGQGPQFIFQYYEEEERQRGNFPDRFSGHQFPNYSSELNVNALLLGDSALYLCASSFQRSGLNTGELFFGEGSRLTVL.

The chain employs TRBV4-3 and TRBJ2-5; D uncertain. The CDR3 is 14 amino acids. Trimming pared 0 bases from V and 1 base from J, leaving 6 bases between. The germline CDR1 and CDR2 sequences are LGHNA and YSLEER. Here the CDR3 DNA reads TGCGCCAGCAGCCAAGATCACACCCAAGAGACCCAGTACTTC. Protein: CASSQDHTQETQYF.

This sequence joins TRBV28 and TRBJ1-1; perhaps TRBD1 as D (6 bases). CDR1 MDHEN and CDR2 SYDVKM come from the germline V gene. CDR3 length equals 15 residues. V gave up 4 bases and J gave up 11 bases, with 23 bases separating them. The CDR3 region is CASSSSGRNAGEAFF. The CDR3, as DNA: TGTGCCAGCAGTTCGTCGGGGAGAAACGCAGGGGAGGCTTTCTTT.

This rearrangement joins TRBV7-3 to TRBJ2-3, with TRBD2 matching over 9 bases. V gave up 5 bases and J gave up 0 bases; unmatched junction bases: 9. CDR1 and CDR2 from the germline V gene are SGHTA and FQGTGA. The CDR3 sequence is 17 residues long. CDR3 nucleotide sequence: TGTGCCAGCAGCCATAGCGGGAGAAAATCTAGCACAGATACGCAGTATTTT. Translating it yields CASSHSGRKSSTDTQYF.

This clone was counted a single time. CDR3 residues: CASSFGQGREKLFF. In DNA form, the CDR3 reads TGCGCCAGCAGCTTCGGACAGGGTCGAGAAAAACTGTTTTTT. The chain uses TRBV5-1 and TRBJ1-4; TRBD1 matches 8 bases. CDR3 length: 14 amino acids. V dropped 2 bases and J dropped 8; count of bases not matched to a gene: 5. The germline gives CDR1 SGHRS, CDR2 YFSETQ. Looking up the rest from reference TRBV5-1 and TRBJ1-4 gives the full variable domain: KAGVTQTPRYLIKTRGQQVTLSCSPISGHRSVSWYQQTPGQGLQFLFEYFSETQRNKGNFPGRFSGRQFSNSRSEMNVSTLELGDSALYLCASSFGQGREKLFFGSGTQLSVL.

The rearrangement links TRBV14 to TRBJ1-2; 8 bases match TRBD1. This CDR3 comprises 17 residues. The V gene's germline CDR1 is SGHDN and CDR2 FVKESK. Germline trimming cut 1 base from V and 4 bases from J; bases unmatched to any gene: 11. Here the CDR3 reads CASSQVAGGFFGYGYTF. The CDR3 nucleotides are TGTGCCAGCAGCCAAGTCGCAGGGGGCTTCTTTGGCTATGGCTACACCTTC. The complete variable domain, with remaining parts taken from reference TRBV14 and TRBJ1-2, reads EAGVTQFPSHSVIEKGQTVTLRCDPISGHDNLYWYRRVMGKEIKFLLHFVKESKQDESGMPNNRFLAERTGGTYSTLKVQPAELEDSGVYFCASSQVAGGFFGYGYTFGSGTRLTVV.

The gene calls are TRBV7-2 and TRBJ1-1; TRBD1 might be the D (6 bases). Trimming removed 0 bases at V and 12 bases at J, with 11 bases between. Per the germline V gene, CDR1 is SGHTA and CDR2 is FQGNSA. The CDR3 is 12 residues long. The CDR3: CASSLAQGRTFF. For the CDR3, the DNA is TGTGCCAGCAGCTTAGCGCAGGGGAGAACTTTCTTT.

This chain joins TRBV5-4 and TRBJ2-3; 15 positions agree with TRBD2. Germline-derived CDR1 and CDR2 are SGHNT and YYREEE (reference sequence). This CDR3 comprises 16 residues. With V trimmed by 1 base and J by 4 bases, 1 base remained unmatched. The CDR3 DNA follows: TGTGCCAGCAGCTTGAGGACTAGCGGGAGGGCAGATACGCAGTATTTT. It encodes CASSLRTSGRADTQYF.

This clone was detected only once. The rearrangement uses TRBV19 and TRBJ1-2; D is possibly TRBD1 (6 bases). V was trimmed by 3 bases and J by 6 bases, leaving 11 bases between them. The CDR3 loop spans 13 amino acids. Germline CDR1 reads LNHDA; CDR2 reads SQIVND (reference sequence). The chain's CDR3 is CASSIQGMDGYTF. CDR3 DNA sequence: TGTGCCAGTAGTATCCAGGGGATGGATGGCTACACCTTC.

This chain links TRBV9 with TRBJ2-3; 12 bases line up with TRBD2. The CDR3 contains 16 residues. Germline V gene data show CDR1 as SGDLS and CDR2 as YYNGEE. Trimming at V came to 3 bases and at J to 1 base, leaving 3 bases not matched to a gene. In DNA form, the CDR3 reads TGTGCCAGCAGCGCCCGACTAGCGGGGGGCACAGATACGCAGTATTTT. It translates to CASSARLAGGTDTQYF.

There are a few counts of this clone. The chain carries TRBV30 and TRBJ1-3, with D unresolved. The length of the CDR3 is 15 residues. Germline CDR1 and CDR2: GTSNPN and SVGIG (reference sequence). V lost 2 bases, J lost 3 bases, and 14 bases lay in between. CDR3 region: CAWSIPGRFGNTIYF. The CDR3 DNA is TGTGCCTGGAGTATCCCCGGCAGATTTGGAAACACCATATATTTT.

The chain recombines TRBV5-1 with TRBJ1-1; no clear D gene. CDR1 is SGHRS and CDR2 is YFSETQ in the germline V gene. The V end was cut by 7 bases, the J end by 1 base, with 5 bases between. The CDR3 is 11 residues long. CDR3 region: CASVGNTEAFF. The CDR3 DNA reads TGCGCCAGCGTGGGGAACACTGAAGCTTTCTTT.

This chain uses TRBV7-3 with TRBJ2-7; 13 positions match TRBD2. The V gene's germline CDR1 is SGHTA and CDR2 FQGTGA. The CDR3 totals 14 residues. Germline trimming cut 4 bases from V and 9 bases from J; bases unmatched to any gene: 6. CDR3 nucleotides: TGTGCCAGCAGCTCGGGACTAGCGGGGACGTCGCAGTACTTC. Amino acid sequence: CASSSGLAGTSQYF. Complete variable domain (other parts from reference TRBV7-3 and TRBJ2-7): GAGVSQTPSNKVTEKGKYVELRCDPISGHTALYWYRQSLGQGPEFLIYFQGTGAADDSGLPNDRFFAVRPEGSVSTLKIQRTERGDSAVYLCASSSGLAGTSQYFGPGTRLTVT.

The CDR3 DNA reads TGTGCCAGCTCACCCCCGGGGGGACGGAACACCGGGGAGCTGTTTTTT. Its translation: CASSPPGGRNTGELFF. This chain connects TRBV18 to TRBJ2-2; 7 nucleotides align to TRBD2. This CDR3 region has 16 residues. The V gene end was trimmed by 3 bases and the J gene end by 1 base; junction bases not matched to a gene: 5. CDR1 KGHSH and CDR2 LQKENI come from the germline V gene.

The CDR3 coding sequence is TGTGCCGGAGGACTAGCGGGGGGGCCCCCAGAGACCCAGTACTTC. This gives the protein CAGGLAGGPPETQYF. V and J are TRBV30 and TRBJ2-5, with 15 bases identical to TRBD2. CDR3 length: 15 residues. After removal of 8 bases from V and 4 bases from J, the junction contained 8 bases not matched to a gene. Germline V lookup: CDR1 GTSNPN, CDR2 SVGIG (reference sequence).

The count of this clone is one. This sequence joins TRBV7-2 and TRBJ1-5; no reliable D call. The CDR3 spans 13 residues. The V gene lost 1 base and the J gene lost 6 bases, with 7 bases spanning the gap. Germline values: CDR1 SGHTA, CDR2 FQGNSA. The CDR3 loop reads CASSLVSAQPQHF. As DNA, the CDR3 is TGTGCCAGCAGCTTAGTATCAGCTCAGCCCCAGCATTTT.